A selection of T cell receptor beta chains follows, all from one sample in a study of breast tumors, draining lymph nodes, adjacent tissues. TCRdb ran MiXCR on the multiplex PCR reads and lists one entry per CDR3 protein. The profile shows around 290,000 distinct CDR3 sequences, 30% of them singletons. The sample was axillary lymph node tissue. These receptor sequences come from a female donor with breast cancer. Some clones in this sample may be carry-over from other donors' samples. Both conserved end residues are part of each CDR3. The D gene is left open where the match is weak. Only part of the rows carry a size: once, few, many, or a class if the clone is expanded.

>.|TRBV2|.|TRBJ2-2
CASEQGCANTGELFF
TGTGCCAGCGAACAGGGCTGTGCGAACACCGGGGAGCTGTTTTTT
>.|TRBV30|few|TRBJ1-1
CAWSPTRVTFF
TGTGCCTGGAGTCCTACGCGGGTAACTTTCTTT
>TRBD2|TRBV5-8|many|TRBJ2-1
CASSGLAAYNEQFF
TGTGCCAGCAGCGGACTAGCGGCCTACAATGAGCAGTTCTTC
>TRBD2|TRBV6-5|few|TRBJ2-2
CASSYKAGGITGELFF
TGTGCCAGCAGTTACAAGGCGGGAGGTATCACCGGGGAGCTGTTTTTT
>.|TRBV12-3/TRBV12-4|many|TRBJ1-6
CASSFGVMDNSPLHF
TGTGCCAGCAGTTTTGGGGTTATGGATAATTCACCCCTCCACTTT
>TRBD1|TRBV2|.|TRBJ1-2
CASSVGRGNGYTF
TGTGCCAGCAGTGTGGGCAGGGGGAATGGCTACACCTTC
>.|TRBV24-1|many|TRBJ2-1
CATSARTGTPNNEQFF
TGTGCCACCAGTGCCAGAACCGGGACCCCCAACAATGAGCAGTTCTTC
>TRBD2|TRBV7-3|many|TRBJ2-5
CASSPTLLASQETQYF
TGTGCCAGCAGCCCAACCCTACTAGCGTCCCAAGAGACCCAGTACTTC
>.|TRBV7-8|many|TRBJ2-2
CASSLAGGVGELFF
TGTGCCAGCAGCTTAGCAGGAGGGGTCGGGGAGCTGTTTTTT
>TRBD2|TRBV20-1|many|TRBJ2-1
CSAREGLAGVDEQFF
TGCAGTGCTAGAGAAGGACTAGCGGGAGTTGATGAGCAGTTCTTC
>TRBD1|TRBV12-3/TRBV12-4|many|TRBJ2-3
CASSRDRGLPPTTDTQYF
TGTGCCAGCAGCCGGGACAGGGGACTGCCTCCCACCACAGATACGCAGTATTTT
>TRBD1|TRBV20-1|many|TRBJ1-4
CSARDQAGGEKLFF
TGCAGTGCTAGAGATCAGGCAGGGGGGGAGAAACTGTTTTTT
>.|TRBV12-3/TRBV12-4|.|TRBJ2-7
CASSRRYEQCF
TGTGCCAGCAGTCGCAGATACGAGCAGTGCTTC
>.|TRBV3-1|once|TRBJ1-5
CASSTGTVGNQPQHF
TGTGCCAGCAGCACAGGGACGGTGGGCAATCAGCCCCAGCATTTT
>TRBD2|TRBV4-1|many|TRBJ2-3
CASSRRLAGQQGDTQYF
TGCGCCAGCAGCCGCCGACTAGCGGGTCAGCAGGGAGATACGCAGTATTTT
>.|TRBV9|many|TRBJ2-1
CARTGAYNEQFF
TGTGCCAGAACCGGGGCCTACAATGAGCAGTTCTTC
>.|TRBV7-3|many|TRBJ2-6
CASSPQGVPGANVLTF
TGTGCCAGCAGCCCGCAGGGTGTCCCTGGGGCCAACGTCCTGACTTTC
>.|TRBV5-1|few|TRBJ2-4
CASSMGLDVNIQYF
TGCGCCAGCAGCATGGGACTGGACGTAAACATTCAGTACTTC
>.|TRBV5-4|many|TRBJ2-7
CANHYEQYF
TGTGCCAACCATTACGAGCAGTACTTC
>.|TRBV19|many|TRBJ1-3
CASSIRGRGNTIYF
TGTGCCAGTAGTATACGGGGGCGCGGAAACACCATATATTTT
>.|TRBV7-2|many|TRBJ2-1
CASSFSSGSEQFF
TGTGCCAGCAGCTTCTCTTCGGGGTCTGAGCAGTTCTTC
>.|TRBV5-1|many|TRBJ2-2
CASSRTRGDTGELFF
TGCGCCAGCAGCCGGACACGTGGGGACACCGGGGAGCTGTTTTTT
>TRBD2|TRBV29-1|many|TRBJ2-7
CSVKLGTSGETGEQYF
TGCAGCGTTAAATTGGGGACTAGCGGGGAAACTGGGGAGCAGTACTTC
>TRBD1|TRBV7-9|.|TRBJ1-2
CASTQTGTGNYGYPF
TGTGCCAGCACCCAAACCGGGACAGGGAACTATGGCTACCCCTTC
>.|TRBV15|many|TRBJ2-5
CATSIDRRGETQYF
TGTGCCACCAGCATTGACAGGAGGGGGGAGACCCAGTACTTC
>TRBD2|TRBV11-2|many|TRBJ2-2
CASSSWTSGRSDRNTGELFF
TGTGCCAGCAGCTCCTGGACTAGCGGTCGCAGTGATCGGAACACCGGGGAGCTGTTTTTT
>TRBD2|TRBV9|many|TRBJ2-1
CASSVELAGKNEQFF
TGTGCCAGCAGCGTAGAACTAGCGGGAAAAAATGAGCAGTTCTTC
>.|TRBV19|many|TRBJ2-2
CASLGSTAISTGELFF
TGTGCCAGTCTAGGATCGACAGCTATTTCCACCGGGGAGCTGTTTTTT